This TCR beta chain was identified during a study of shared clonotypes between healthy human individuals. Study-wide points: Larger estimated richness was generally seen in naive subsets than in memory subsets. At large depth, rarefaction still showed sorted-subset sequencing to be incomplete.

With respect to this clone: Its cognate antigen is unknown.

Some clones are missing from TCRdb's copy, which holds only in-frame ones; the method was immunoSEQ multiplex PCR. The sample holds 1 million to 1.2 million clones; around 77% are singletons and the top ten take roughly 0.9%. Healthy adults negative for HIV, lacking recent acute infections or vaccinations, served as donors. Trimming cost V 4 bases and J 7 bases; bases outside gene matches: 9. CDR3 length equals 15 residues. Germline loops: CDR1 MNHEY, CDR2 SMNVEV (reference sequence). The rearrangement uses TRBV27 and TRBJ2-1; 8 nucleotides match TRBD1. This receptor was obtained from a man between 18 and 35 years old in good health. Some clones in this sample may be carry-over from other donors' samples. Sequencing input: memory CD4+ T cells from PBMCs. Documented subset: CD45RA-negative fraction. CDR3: CASSSPDRVFNEQFF. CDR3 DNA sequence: TGTGCCAGCAGTTCGCCGGACAGGGTGTTTAATGAGCAGTTCTTC.